This TCR beta chain came from a study of blood T cell repertoires in COVID-19. The table came from immunoSEQ multiplex PCR; TCRdb's copy has only in-frame clones and leaves some out. This table has 160,000 or so clones, roughly nine tenths appearing once. The CDR3 is made up of 13 amino acids. Trimming left V 1 base short and J 2 bases short, with 6 bases between. The germline V gene has CDR1 SGHNT and CDR2 YENEEA. V gene TRBV11-3 combines with J gene TRBJ2-7, with no clear D. Sequences were obtained from peripheral blood. The source of this sequence is a man in his sixties with active or convalescent COVID-19. The CDR3 sequence is CASSLAAAYEQYF. For the CDR3, the DNA is TGTGCCAGCAGCTTAGCGGCGGCCTACGAGCAGTACTTC.